Listed below are T cell receptor beta chains from one sample, sequenced in a study of T cells after yellow fever vaccination. MiXCR, applied by TCRdb to the 5' RACE reads, yields one record per CDR3 protein. This table has approximately 300,000 distinct CDR3 sequences, around a tenth appearing once. Source: CD4+ T cells sorted from PBMCs, taken 45 days after the yellow fever booster vaccination. Receptors were obtained from a man between 18 and 35 years old who received the YFV17D yellow fever vaccine. CDR3s include the opening cysteine and the closing phenylalanine or tryptophan. Each record gives: J gene, clone size, D gene, V gene, CDR3 protein, CDR3 DNA. A D gene is named only where the DNA matches it firmly. Clone size is shown for a subset of rows, as once, few, many or a class of expanded clone.

>TRBJ2-1|.|.|TRBV7-2
CASSQWHEQFF
TGTGCCAGCAGCCAGTGGCATGAGCAGTTCTTC
>TRBJ2-3|few|.|TRBV12-5
CASGPGRTDTQYF
TGTGCTAGTGGACCAGGACGGACAGATACGCAGTATTTT
>TRBJ2-7|many|TRBD1|TRBV5-1
CASSVWTGLGYEQYF
TGCGCCAGCAGCGTATGGACAGGGTTGGGGTACGAGCAGTACTTC
>TRBJ2-3|few|.|TRBV6-2/TRBV6-3
CAVALEGATDTQYF
TGTGCCGTCGCATTGGAAGGGGCCACAGATACGCAGTATTTT
>TRBJ2-5|.|TRBD2|TRBV9
CASSLARGETQYF
TGTGCCAGCAGCCTTGCGCGGGGGGAGACCCAGTACTTC
>TRBJ2-3|.|.|TRBV24-1
CATSDRVTDTQYF
TGTGCCACCAGTGATCGGGTCACAGATACGCAGTATTTT
>TRBJ2-7|.|TRBD1|TRBV6-6
CASSKWGQEKPYEQYF
TGTGCCAGCAGTAAATGGGGACAGGAAAAACCCTACGAGCAGTACTTC
>TRBJ1-5|few|.|TRBV28
CASSLYGGQSF
TGTGCCAGCAGTTTATATGGGGGTCAGTCTTTT
>TRBJ1-1|few|TRBD1|TRBV5-6
CASRSRDSTLEAFF
TGTGCCAGCAGGTCCCGGGACAGCACCTTAGAAGCTTTCTTT
>TRBJ2-1|many|.|TRBV11-1
CASSLADSSYNEQFF
TGTGCCAGCAGCTTAGCGGACAGCTCCTACAATGAGCAGTTCTTC
>TRBJ2-3|.|.|TRBV21-1
CASSKDPDTQYF
TGTGCCAGCAGCAAAGACCCAGATACGCAGTATTTT